A single sample is the source of the 8 T cell receptor beta chains below, sequenced in a study of blood T cell repertoires in COVID-19. The protocol was immunoSEQ multiplex PCR, while the TCRdb copy is restricted to in-frame clones and leaves out a portion. The table includes about 230,000 clones, 83% detected once. Input material: peripheral blood. The receptor set was obtained from a woman between 45 and 60 years old with acute or convalescent COVID-19.

This chain connects TRBV27 to TRBJ1-6; D gene ambiguous. CDR1 is MNHEY, CDR2 SMNVEV, per germline (reference sequence). Deletions cut 2 bases from V and 9 bases from J, with 14 bases between. This CDR3 comprises 15 residues. CDR3 bases: TGTGCCAGCAGTTTAGGACGGACTGGAAGTTCACCCCTCCACTTT. Protein: CASSLGRTGSSPLHF.

The V and J genes are TRBV7-2 and TRBJ1-6; D might be TRBD1 (5 bases). The germline V gene has CDR1 SGHTA and CDR2 FQGNSA. V was shortened by 8 bases and J by 10 bases, with 12 bases between the two germline ends. The CDR3 sequence is 12 residues long. The CDR3 DNA is TGTGCCAGCGGGGCAGGACGGTCACCCCTCCACTTT. Encoded protein: CASGAGRSPLHF.

The CDR3 region is CASTVAGEQFF. The CDR3 DNA reads TGTGCCAGCACCGTCGCAGGGGAGCAGTTCTTC. The V and J genes are TRBV11-2 and TRBJ2-1; D possibly corresponds to TRBD1 (5 bases). Germline lookup yields CDR1 SGHAT and CDR2 FQNNGV. V was clipped by 7 bases and J by 10 bases, with 11 bases between them. This CDR3 comprises 11 residues. Using reference TRBV11-2 and TRBJ2-1 for the parts outside the CDR3, the full variable domain is EAGVAQSPRYKIIEKRQSVAFWCNPISGHATLYWYQQILGQGPKLLIQFQNNGVVDDSQLPKDRFSAERLKGVDSTLKIQPAKLEDSAVYLCASTVAGEQFFGPGTRLTVL.

The chain combines TRBV5-1 with TRBJ1-6; 9 nucleotides agree with TRBD1. V trimming: 0 bases; J trimming: 9 bases; junction bases outside the gene matches: 4. The germline gives CDR1 SGHRS, CDR2 YFSETQ. CDR3 size: 15 residues. CDR3: CASSLDRDRVSPLHF. In DNA form, the CDR3 reads TGCGCCAGCAGCTTGGATCGGGACAGGGTTTCACCCCTCCACTTT.

V gene TRBV5-1 combines with J gene TRBJ2-7, with TRBD2 matching over 14 bases. Germline V gene sequence: CDR1 SGHRS, CDR2 YFSETQ. V shed 4 bases and J 5 bases; nucleotides not matched to a gene: 8. The CDR3 runs 16 residues. CDR3 region: CASSRGTSGRNDEQYF. The CDR3 DNA sequence: TGCGCCAGCAGCCGCGGGACTAGCGGGAGAAACGACGAGCAGTACTTC.

V usage is TRBV28 and J usage is TRBJ1-5, with D maybe TRBD1 (6 bases). Germline V gives CDR1 MDHEN, CDR2 SYDVKM. The CDR3 is 16 residues long. V lost 5 bases and J 3 bases, leaving 17 bases between the germline ends. CDR3 protein: CASSPADRFTNQPQHF. In DNA form, the CDR3 reads TGTGCCAGCAGTCCCGCCGACAGGTTTACCAATCAGCCCCAGCATTTT. Based on the CDR3 plus reference TRBV28 and TRBJ1-5, the full variable domain is DVKVTQSSRYLVKRTGEKVFLECVQDMDHENMFWYRQDPGLGLRLIYFSYDVKMKEKGDIPEGYSVSREKKERFSLILESASTNQTSMYLCASSPADRFTNQPQHFGDGTRLSIL.

The CDR3 DNA sequence: TGTGCAACCGTGTGGGCCCCAGCCAATAATTCACCCCTCCACTTT. Encoded protein: CATVWAPANNSPLHF. The chain recombines TRBV28 with TRBJ1-6; no reliable D call. The CDR3 contains 15 residues. Germline lookup yields CDR1 MDHEN and CDR2 SYDVKM.

The chain recombines TRBV21-1 with TRBJ2-7; TRBD1 is taken as the D call from the table, unchecked against the DNA. TRBV21-1 is an annotated pseudogene. This CDR3 contains 13 residues. The CDR3 loop is CAPRGGSSYEQYF. As DNA, the CDR3 is TGTGCCCCCAGAGGGGGAAGCTCCTACGAGCAGTACTTC.